The sequence of this T cell receptor (beta chain) was determined in a study of blood T cell repertoires in COVID-19 (dated by TCRdb to between 2020 and 2021). A note on the overall study: Collaborator samples came from the United States, Italy and Spain and covered acute and convalescent phases of COVID-19. The dataset comprised deeply sampled blood TCRbeta repertoires from subjects exposed to, actively infected with, or recovered from COVID-19. Nearly every sample came with metadata listing a de-identified subject ID, COVID-19 status, age in years and sex. The repertoires were released in a freely available public database meant as a resource for research on the immune response to SARS-CoV-2. Where available, HLA class I and class II types were taken from metadata supplied by the sample provider and were not determined by assay-based typing. The material from the prospective study consisted of cDNA or gDNA derived from T cells, B-cell-depleted T cells, or PBMCs. The samples were drawn from the first 160 participants of the ongoing ImmuneRACE study and from 1,254 subjects provided by 6 global collaborators.

The research as a whole found: The quantity of clinical and demographic metadata differed by source and by participant and was supplied without curation.

At one collaborating source in Seattle, patients were enrolled during active infection and were followed longitudinally through the course of disease. Whole blood was collected in K2EDTA tubes by collaborating institutions according to the institutions' own protocols. For TCRbeta analysis, collaborators shipped samples in one of three forms: frozen whole blood, isolated PBMCs, or DNA extracted from either of those sample types. This clone was counted between two and nine times. The antigen this receptor binds is unknown. Base qualities are not recorded, but no much larger clone differs from it by a single base. TCRbeta CDR3 regions were amplified from genomic DNA using the immunoSEQ Assay, a bias-controlled multiplex PCR. The source study handled its data this way. The number of nucleated cells in each sample was estimated by amplification of reference gene primers within the assay. To quantify the absolute abundance of each unique TCRbeta CDR3 rearrangement, sequence reads were collapsed and filtered. Productive Simpson clonality was computed per sample as the square root of Simpson's diversity index over productive rearrangements. In its TCRdb copy, this immuneACCESS table keeps in-frame sequences only and misses some clones. Where compared with another copy, unresolved V genes explain less than half of these, and the others have no known cause. That table is the source of V, J and clone size, and D and trimming were worked out from the DNA. The sample contains about 25,000 clones, approximately 88% of them found a single time. Roughly 29% of the sample belongs to the ten largest clones.

The sequenced sample consisted of peripheral blood. The receptor was derived from an older man with COVID-19, enrolled during active disease.

The CDR3 region: CASSPLKGVGQPQHF. The nucleotides are TGTGCCAGCAGCCCTCTGAAGGGGGTCGGTCAGCCCCAGCATTTT. The V and J genes are TRBV4-2 and TRBJ1-5, and possibly TRBD1, on 6 matching bases. From its cysteine to its phenylalanine, the CDR3 spans 15 amino acids. CDR3 DNA only is kept here, 45 bases in frame from base 1. Trimming removed 4 bases from V and 6 bases from J, leaving 16 bases between the germline ends. CDR1 is given as LGHNA and CDR2 as YNFKEQ, both from the germline V gene.